This T cell receptor (beta chain) was captured by sequencing in a study of T cell clusters in autoimmune cytopenias. This clonotype is labeled medium-sized based on frequency. Multiplex touch-down PCR amplified TRB using TRB-A and TRB-B pools in one tube. For each CDR3 protein, TCRdb gives one entry from its re-call of the multiplex PCR reads, without DNA. Its clone listing holds fewer than 4,500 distinct CDR3 sequences. Each sample's input was 250 ng genomic DNA, roughly 38,000 genome equivalents. The CDR3 spans 14 residues. Germline V gene sequence: CDR1 LNHDA, CDR2 SQIVND (reference sequence). These sequences were also reported in another study, on T cell repertoires in aging, cancer and after chemotherapy.

The sequence came from a human donor in good health. This chain uses TRBV19 with TRBJ2-4; TCRdb's assignment of TRBD1 cannot be checked, as there is no DNA. Input material: peripheral blood. The CDR3: CASSITGGTDIQYF.